This T cell receptor beta chain was documented in a study of post-analysis software for immune sequencing data. Study outcomes and limitations: TRBV5-6, TRBV5-1 and TRBV20-1 were among roughly five TRBV segments more frequent in patients than controls. Same-batch samples co-clustered strongly by F measure.

Details on this clonotype: Its specificity is unknown.

The CDR3 totals 15 residues. V lost 1 base and J lost 0, with 8 bases in between. Every TCR beta cDNA library bore unique molecular identifiers. There were roughly 0.95 to 10 million T cells, and roughly 0.5 million cDNA molecules came from them. TCRdb analysed the PCR reads with MiXCR anew, one entry per CDR3 protein. The repertoire holds fewer than 850,000 distinct CDR3 sequences, with 46% as singletons. This chain joins TRBV12-3 or TRBV12-4 and TRBJ2-3; no clear D. The clonotype originates from a girl aged 10 to 17 with multiple sclerosis. Sequencing was done on a sample of blood. CDR3 loop: CASSLGDASTDTQYF. CDR3 in DNA: TGTGCCAGCAGTTTAGGGGATGCTAGCACAGATACGCAGTATTTT.